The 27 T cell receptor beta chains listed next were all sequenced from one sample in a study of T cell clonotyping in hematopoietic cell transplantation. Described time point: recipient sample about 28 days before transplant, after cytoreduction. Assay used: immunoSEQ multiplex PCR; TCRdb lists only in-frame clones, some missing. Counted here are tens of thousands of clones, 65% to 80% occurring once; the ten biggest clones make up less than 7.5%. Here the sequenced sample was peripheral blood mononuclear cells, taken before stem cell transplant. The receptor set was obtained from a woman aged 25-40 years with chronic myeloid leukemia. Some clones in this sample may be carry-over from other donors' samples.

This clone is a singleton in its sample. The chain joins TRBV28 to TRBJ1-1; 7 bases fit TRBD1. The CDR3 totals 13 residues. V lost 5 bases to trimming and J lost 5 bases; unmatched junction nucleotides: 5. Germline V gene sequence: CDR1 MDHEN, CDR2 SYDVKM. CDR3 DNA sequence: TGTGCCAGCAGTCGACAGGGTTGGACTGAAGCTTTCTTT. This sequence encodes CASSRQGWTEAFF.

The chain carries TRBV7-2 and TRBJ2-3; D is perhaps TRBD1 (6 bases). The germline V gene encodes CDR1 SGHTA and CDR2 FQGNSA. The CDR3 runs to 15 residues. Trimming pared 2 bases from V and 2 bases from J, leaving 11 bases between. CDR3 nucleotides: TGTGCCAGCAGCTTACAGGGGATGGTCACAGATACGCAGTATTTT. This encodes CASSLQGMVTDTQYF. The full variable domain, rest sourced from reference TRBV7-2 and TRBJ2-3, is GAGVSQSPSNKVTEKGKDVELRCDPISGHTALYWYRQSLGQGLEFLIYFQGNSAPDKSGLPSDRFSAERTGGSVSTLTIQRTQQEDSAVYLCASSLQGMVTDTQYFGPGTRLTVL.

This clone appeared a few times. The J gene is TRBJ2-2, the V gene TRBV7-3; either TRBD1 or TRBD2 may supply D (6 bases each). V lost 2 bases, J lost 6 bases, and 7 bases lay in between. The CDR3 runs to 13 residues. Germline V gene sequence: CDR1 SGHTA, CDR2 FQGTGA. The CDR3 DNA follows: TGTGCCAGCAGCTTACGGGGGCCCGGGGAGCTGTTTTTT. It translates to CASSLRGPGELFF.

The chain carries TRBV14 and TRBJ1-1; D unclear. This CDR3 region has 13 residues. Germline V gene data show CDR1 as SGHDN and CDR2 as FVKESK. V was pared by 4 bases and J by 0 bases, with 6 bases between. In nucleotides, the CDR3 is TGTGCCAGCAGCCCGAACATGAACACTGAAGCTTTCTTT. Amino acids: CASSPNMNTEAFF. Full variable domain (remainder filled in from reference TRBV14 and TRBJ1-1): EAGVTQFPSHSVIEKGQTVTLRCDPISGHDNLYWYRRVMGKEIKFLLHFVKESKQDESGMPNNRFLAERTGGTYSTLKVQPAELEDSGVYFCASSPNMNTEAFFGQGTRLTVV.

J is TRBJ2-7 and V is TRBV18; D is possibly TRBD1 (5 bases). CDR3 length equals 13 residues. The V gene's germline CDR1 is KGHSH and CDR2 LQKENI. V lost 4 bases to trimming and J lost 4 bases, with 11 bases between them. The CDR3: CASSLQAQYEQYF. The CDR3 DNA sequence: TGTGCCAGCTCACTACAGGCCCAATACGAGCAGTACTTC. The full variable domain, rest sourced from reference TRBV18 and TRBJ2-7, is NAGVMQNPRHLVRRRGQEARLRCSPMKGHSHVYWYRQLPEEGLKFMVYLQKENIIDESGMPKERFSAEFPKEGPSILRIQQVVRGDSAAYFCASSLQAQYEQYFGPGTRLTVT.

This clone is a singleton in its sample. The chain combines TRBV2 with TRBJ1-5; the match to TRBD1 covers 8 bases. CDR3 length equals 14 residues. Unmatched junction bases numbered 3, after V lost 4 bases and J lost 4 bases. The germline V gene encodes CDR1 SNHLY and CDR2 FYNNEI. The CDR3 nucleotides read TGTGCCAGCAGTGGGGGGGACAGGAATCAGCCCCAGCATTTT. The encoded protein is CASSGGDRNQPQHF.

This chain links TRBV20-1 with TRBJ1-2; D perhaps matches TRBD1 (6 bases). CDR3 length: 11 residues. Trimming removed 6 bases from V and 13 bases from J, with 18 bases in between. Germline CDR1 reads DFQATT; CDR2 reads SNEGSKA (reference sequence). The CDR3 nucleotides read TGCAGTGCCATTCTTAACAGGGTTCCCACCTTC. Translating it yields CSAILNRVPTF.

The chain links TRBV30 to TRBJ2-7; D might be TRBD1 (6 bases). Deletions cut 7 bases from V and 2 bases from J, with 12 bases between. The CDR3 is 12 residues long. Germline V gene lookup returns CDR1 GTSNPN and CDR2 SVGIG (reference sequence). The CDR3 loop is CASLTGAYEQYF. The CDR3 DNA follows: TGTGCCTCACTGACAGGAGCCTACGAGCAGTACTTC.

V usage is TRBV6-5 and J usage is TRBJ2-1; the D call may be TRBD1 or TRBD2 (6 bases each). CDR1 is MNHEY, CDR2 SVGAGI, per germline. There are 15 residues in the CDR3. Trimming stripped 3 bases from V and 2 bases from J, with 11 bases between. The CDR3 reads CASSYGGQPYNEQFF. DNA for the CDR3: TGTGCCAGCAGTTATGGGGGGCAACCCTACAATGAGCAGTTCTTC.

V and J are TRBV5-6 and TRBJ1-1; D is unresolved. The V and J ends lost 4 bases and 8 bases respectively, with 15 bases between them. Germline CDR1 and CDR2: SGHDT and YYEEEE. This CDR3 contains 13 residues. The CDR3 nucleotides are TGTGCCAGCAGCCTTACAGTTCAATCAGAAGCTTTCTTT. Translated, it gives CASSLTVQSEAFF.

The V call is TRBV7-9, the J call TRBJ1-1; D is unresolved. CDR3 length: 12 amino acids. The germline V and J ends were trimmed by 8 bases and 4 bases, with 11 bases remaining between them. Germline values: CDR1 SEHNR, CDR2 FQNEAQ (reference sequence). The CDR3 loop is CASGRSGTEAFF. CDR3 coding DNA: TGTGCCAGCGGTAGGAGTGGCACTGAAGCTTTCTTT.

The CDR3 loop reads CSVSLAGGHGEQFF. The CDR3 DNA reads as TGCAGCGTATCTCTAGCGGGGGGACATGGTGAGCAGTTCTTC. V usage is TRBV29-1 and J usage is TRBJ2-1, with TRBD2 matching 11 bases. Germline trimming cut 6 bases from V and 9 bases from J; bases unmatched to any gene: 10. This CDR3 is 14 amino acids long. In germline, CDR1 is SQVTM, CDR2 ANQGSEA.

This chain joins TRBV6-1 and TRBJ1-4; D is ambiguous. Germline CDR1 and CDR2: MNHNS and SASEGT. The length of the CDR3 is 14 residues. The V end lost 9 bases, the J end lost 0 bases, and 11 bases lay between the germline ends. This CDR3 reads CASYTGSTNEKLFF. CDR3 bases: TGTGCCAGTTACACGGGGTCAACTAATGAAAAACTGTTTTTT.

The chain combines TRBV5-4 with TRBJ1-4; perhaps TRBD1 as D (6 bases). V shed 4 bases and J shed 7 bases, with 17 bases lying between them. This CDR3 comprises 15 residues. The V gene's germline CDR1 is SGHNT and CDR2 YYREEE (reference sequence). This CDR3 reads CASSQRGGVGEKLFF. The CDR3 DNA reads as TGTGCCAGCAGCCAAAGGGGGGGGGTTGGTGAAAAACTGTTTTTT.

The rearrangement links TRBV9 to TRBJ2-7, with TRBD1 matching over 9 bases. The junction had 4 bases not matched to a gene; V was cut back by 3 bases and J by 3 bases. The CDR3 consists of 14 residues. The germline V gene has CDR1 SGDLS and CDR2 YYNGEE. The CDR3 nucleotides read TGTGCCAGCAGCGCGGGACAGGGAGTCTACGAGCAGTACTTC. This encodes CASSAGQGVYEQYF.

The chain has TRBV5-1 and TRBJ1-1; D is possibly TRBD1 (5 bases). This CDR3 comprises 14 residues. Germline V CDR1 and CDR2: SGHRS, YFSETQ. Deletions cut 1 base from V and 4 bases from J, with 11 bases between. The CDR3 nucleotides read TGCGCCAGCAGCTTGTGGGGGGATAGCACTGAAGCTTTCTTT. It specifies CASSLWGDSTEAFF.

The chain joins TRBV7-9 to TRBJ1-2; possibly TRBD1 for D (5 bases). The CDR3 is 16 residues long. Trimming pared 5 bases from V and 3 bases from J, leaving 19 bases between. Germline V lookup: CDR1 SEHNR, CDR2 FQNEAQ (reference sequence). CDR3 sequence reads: CASSANRDPKHYGYTF. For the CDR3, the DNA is TGTGCCAGCAGCGCAAACCGGGACCCAAAGCACTATGGCTACACCTTC.

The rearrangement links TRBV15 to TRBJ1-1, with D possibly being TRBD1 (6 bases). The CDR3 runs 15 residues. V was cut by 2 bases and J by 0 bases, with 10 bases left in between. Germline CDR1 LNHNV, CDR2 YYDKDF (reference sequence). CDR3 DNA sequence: TGTGCCACCAGCAGACCGGACAGAGTGAACACTGAAGCTTTCTTT. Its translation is CATSRPDRVNTEAFF.

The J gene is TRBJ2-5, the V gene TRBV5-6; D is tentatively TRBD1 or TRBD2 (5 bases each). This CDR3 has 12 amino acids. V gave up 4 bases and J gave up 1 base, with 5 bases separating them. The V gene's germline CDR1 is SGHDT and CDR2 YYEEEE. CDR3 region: CASSGTQETQYF. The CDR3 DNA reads TGTGCCAGCAGCGGGACCCAAGAGACCCAGTACTTC.

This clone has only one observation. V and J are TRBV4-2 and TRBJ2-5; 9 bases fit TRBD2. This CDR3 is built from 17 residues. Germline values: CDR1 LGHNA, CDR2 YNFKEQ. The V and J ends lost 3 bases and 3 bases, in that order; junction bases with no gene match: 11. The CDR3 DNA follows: TGTGCCAGCAGCCATCCCTTAGGTAGCGGGGGAGAAGAGACCCAGTACTTC. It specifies CASSHPLGSGGEETQYF.

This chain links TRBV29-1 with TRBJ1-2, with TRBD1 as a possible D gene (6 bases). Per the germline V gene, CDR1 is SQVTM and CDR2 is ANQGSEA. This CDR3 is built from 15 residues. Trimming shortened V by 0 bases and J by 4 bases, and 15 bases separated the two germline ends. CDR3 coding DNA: TGCAGCGTTGAAGAGGTTAGGGGGGCGTCCTATGGCTACACCTTC. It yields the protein CSVEEVRGASYGYTF. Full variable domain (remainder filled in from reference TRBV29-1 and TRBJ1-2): SAVISQKPSRDICQRGTSLTIQCQVDSQVTMMFWYRQQPGQSLTLIATANQGSEATYESGFVIDKFPISRPNLTFSTLTVSNMSPEDSSIYLCSVEEVRGASYGYTFGSGTRLTVV.

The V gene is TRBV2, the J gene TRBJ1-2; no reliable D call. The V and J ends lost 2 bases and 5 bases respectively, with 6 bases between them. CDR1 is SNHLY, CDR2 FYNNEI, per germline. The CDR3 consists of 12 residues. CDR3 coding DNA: TGTGCCAGCAGTGAAAGACCTTATGGCTACACCTTC. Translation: CASSERPYGYTF. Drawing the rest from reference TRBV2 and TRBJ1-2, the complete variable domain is EPEVTQTPSHQVTQMGQEVILRCVPISNHLYFYWYRQILGQKVEFLVSFYNNEISEKSEIFDDQFSVERPDGSNFTLKIRSTKLEDSAMYFCASSERPYGYTFGSGTRLTVV.

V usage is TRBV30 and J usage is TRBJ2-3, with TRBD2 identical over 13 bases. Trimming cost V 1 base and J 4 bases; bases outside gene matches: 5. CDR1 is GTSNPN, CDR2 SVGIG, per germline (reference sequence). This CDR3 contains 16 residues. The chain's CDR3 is CAWSGGLAGASDTQYF. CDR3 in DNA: TGTGCCTGGAGTGGAGGACTAGCGGGGGCGTCAGATACGCAGTATTTT.

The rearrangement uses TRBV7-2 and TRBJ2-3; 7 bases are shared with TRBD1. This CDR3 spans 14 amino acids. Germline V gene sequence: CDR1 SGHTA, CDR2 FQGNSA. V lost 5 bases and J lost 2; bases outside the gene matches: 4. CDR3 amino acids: CASSPDRFTDTQYF. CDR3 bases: TGTGCCAGCAGCCCGGACAGGTTCACAGATACGCAGTATTTT.

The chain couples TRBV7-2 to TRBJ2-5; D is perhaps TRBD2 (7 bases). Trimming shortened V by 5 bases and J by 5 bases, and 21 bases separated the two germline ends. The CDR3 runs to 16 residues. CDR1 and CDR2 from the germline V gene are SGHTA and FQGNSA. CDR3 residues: CASSRGGLADGETQYF. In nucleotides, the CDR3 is TGTGCCAGCAGCAGGGGGGGGCTAGCGGATGGGGAGACCCAGTACTTC.

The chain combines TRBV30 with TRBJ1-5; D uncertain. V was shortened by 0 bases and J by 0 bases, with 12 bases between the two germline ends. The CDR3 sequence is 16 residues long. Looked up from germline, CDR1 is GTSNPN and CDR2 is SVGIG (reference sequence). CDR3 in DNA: TGTGCCTGGAGTGTACGGGGAAAACCTAGCAATCAGCCCCAGCATTTT. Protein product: CAWSVRGKPSNQPQHF.

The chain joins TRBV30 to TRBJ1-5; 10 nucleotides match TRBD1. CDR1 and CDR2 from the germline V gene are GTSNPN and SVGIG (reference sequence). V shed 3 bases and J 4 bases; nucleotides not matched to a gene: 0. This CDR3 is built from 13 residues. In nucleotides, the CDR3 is TGTGCCTGGAGGGGACAGGGGAATCAGCCCCAGCATTTT. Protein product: CAWRGQGNQPQHF.